Following are 8 T cell receptor beta chains from one sample sequenced in a study of CXCR3-negative and CXCR3-positive naive CD8 T cells. Researchers prepared the TRB cDNA libraries using 5' RACE with UMI labels. TCRdb re-analyzed the 5' RACE reads; it lists each CDR3 protein once, without DNA. This repertoire includes some 28,000 distinct CDR3 sequences. Material: memory CD8+ T cells from blood. These receptors originate from a human donor in good health. Some clones in this sample may be carry-over from other donors' samples.

This rearrangement joins TRBV2 to TRBJ2-1; TCRdb outputs TRBD1, but without DNA this stays unchecked. The CDR3 spans 13 residues. Germline CDR1 reads SNHLY; CDR2 reads FYNNEI. The CDR3 protein is CASWLGGTNEQFF.

J is TRBJ1-6 and V is TRBV20-1; TCRdb reports TRBD1, a call that lacks DNA to check it against. Germline V gene sequence: CDR1 DFQATT, CDR2 SNEGSKA (reference sequence). The CDR3 covers 14 residues. The chain's CDR3 is CSARVGPRASPLHF.

The chain recombines TRBV6-2 or TRBV6-3 with TRBJ1-1; the TCRdb call, TRBD1, lacks DNA for checking. The CDR3 is 18 amino acids. The germline gives CDR1 MNHEY, CDR2 SVGEGT. The CDR3: CASSYLRPKSRMNTEAFF.

The chain joins TRBV6-4 to TRBJ1-1; TCRdb's D call of TRBD1 is untestable without DNA. This CDR3 comprises 15 residues. Germline V gene data show CDR1 as MRHNA and CDR2 as SNTAGT. CDR3 in amino acids: CASSDSWTGNTEAFF.

This chain's CDR3 is CASSPGTNAQYF. This chain uses TRBV28 with TRBJ2-5; TCRdb indicates TRBD1, and absent DNA this call remains unverified. Germline loops: CDR1 MDHEN, CDR2 SYDVKM. CDR3 length: 12 amino acids.

CDR3 sequence reads: CASSPIPGERGGNEQFF. The V and J genes are TRBV5-5 and TRBJ2-1; TCRdb lists TRBD2, though no DNA is available to test this call. From germline, CDR1 is SGHKS and CDR2 YYEKEE (reference sequence). The CDR3 covers 17 residues.

The J gene is TRBJ2-2, the V gene TRBV11-2; TCRdb's D gene call, TRBD2, goes unchecked for lack of DNA. Germline assignment: CDR1 SGHAT and CDR2 FQNNGV. CDR3 length: 15 amino acids. CDR3 sequence: CASSPLAGGVGELFF.

The CDR3 reads CASSLWDGPDEQYF. V usage is TRBV5-6 and J usage is TRBJ2-7; there is no DNA to check the TCRdb D call of TRBD2. This CDR3 has 14 amino acids. CDR1 is SGHDT and CDR2 is YYEEEE in the germline V gene.